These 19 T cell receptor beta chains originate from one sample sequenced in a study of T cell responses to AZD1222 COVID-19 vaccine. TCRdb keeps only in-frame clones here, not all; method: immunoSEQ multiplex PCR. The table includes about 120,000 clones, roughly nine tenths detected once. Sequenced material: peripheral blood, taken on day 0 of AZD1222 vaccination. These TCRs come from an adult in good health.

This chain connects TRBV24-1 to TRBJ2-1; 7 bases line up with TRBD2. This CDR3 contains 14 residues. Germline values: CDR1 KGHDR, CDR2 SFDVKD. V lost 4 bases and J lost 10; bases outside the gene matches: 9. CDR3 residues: CATSEEGDYSEQFF. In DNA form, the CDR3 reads TGTGCCACCAGTGAGGAAGGGGACTACTCAGAGCAGTTCTTC.

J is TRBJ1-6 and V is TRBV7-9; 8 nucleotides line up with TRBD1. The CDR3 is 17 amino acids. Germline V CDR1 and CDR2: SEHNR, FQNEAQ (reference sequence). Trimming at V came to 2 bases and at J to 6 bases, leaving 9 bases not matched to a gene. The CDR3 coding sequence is TGTGCCAGCAGCTTAAGTAAGGGACAGGCCCCTAATTCACCCCTCCACTTT. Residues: CASSLSKGQAPNSPLHF.

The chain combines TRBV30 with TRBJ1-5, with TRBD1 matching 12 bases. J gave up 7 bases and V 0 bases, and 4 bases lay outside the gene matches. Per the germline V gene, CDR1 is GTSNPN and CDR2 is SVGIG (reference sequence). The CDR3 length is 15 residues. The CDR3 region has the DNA TGTGCCTGGAGTGTAGGGACAGGGGGCTTCCAGCCCCAGCATTTT. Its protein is CAWSVGTGGFQPQHF.

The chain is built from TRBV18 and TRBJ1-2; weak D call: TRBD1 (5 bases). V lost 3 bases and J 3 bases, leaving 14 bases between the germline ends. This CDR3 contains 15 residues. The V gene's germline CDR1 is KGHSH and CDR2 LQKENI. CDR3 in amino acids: CASSPVMGGDYGYTF. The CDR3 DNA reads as TGTGCCAGCTCACCCGTGATGGGGGGGGACTATGGCTACACCTTC.

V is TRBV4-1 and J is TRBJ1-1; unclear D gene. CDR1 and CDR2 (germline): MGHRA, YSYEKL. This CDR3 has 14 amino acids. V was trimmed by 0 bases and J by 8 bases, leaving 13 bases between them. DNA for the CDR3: TGCGCCAGCAGCCAAGAACCACAGCCAGTCGAAGCTTTCTTT. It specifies CASSQEPQPVEAFF.

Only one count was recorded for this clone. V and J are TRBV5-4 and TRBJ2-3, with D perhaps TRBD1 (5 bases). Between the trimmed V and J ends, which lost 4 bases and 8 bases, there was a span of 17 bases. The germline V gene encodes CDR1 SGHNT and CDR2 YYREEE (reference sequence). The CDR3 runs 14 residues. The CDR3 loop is CASSTSLQDATQYF. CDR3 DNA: TGTGCCAGCAGCACTTCTTTACAGGACGCTACGCAGTATTTT.

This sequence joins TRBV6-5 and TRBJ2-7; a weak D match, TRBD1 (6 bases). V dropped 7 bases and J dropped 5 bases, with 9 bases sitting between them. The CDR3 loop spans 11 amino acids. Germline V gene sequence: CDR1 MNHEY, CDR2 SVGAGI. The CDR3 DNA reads TGTGCCAGCACCGCAGGGGACGAGCAGTACTTC. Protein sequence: CASTAGDEQYF.

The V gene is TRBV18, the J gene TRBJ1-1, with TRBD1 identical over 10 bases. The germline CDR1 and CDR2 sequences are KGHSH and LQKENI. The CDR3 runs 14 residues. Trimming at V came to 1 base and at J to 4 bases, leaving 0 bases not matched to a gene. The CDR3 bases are TGTGCCAGCTCACCACGGGACAGGGGCACTGAAGCTTTCTTT. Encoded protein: CASSPRDRGTEAFF.

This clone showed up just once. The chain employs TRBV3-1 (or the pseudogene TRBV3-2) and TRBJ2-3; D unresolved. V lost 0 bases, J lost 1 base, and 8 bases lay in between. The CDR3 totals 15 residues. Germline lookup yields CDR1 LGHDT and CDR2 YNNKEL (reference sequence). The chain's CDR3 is CASSQDWQGTDTQYF. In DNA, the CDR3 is TGTGCCAGCAGCCAAGATTGGCAGGGCACAGATACGCAGTATTTT.

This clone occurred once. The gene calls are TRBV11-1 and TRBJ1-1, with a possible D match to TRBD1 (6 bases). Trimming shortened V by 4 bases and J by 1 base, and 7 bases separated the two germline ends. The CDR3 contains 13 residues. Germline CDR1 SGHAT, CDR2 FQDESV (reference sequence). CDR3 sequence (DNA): TGTGCCAGCAGCTCACAGGGGAACACTGAAGCTTTCTTT. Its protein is CASSSQGNTEAFF.

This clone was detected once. The CDR3 DNA follows: TGTGCCAGCAGCTTAGGGTTGGGAACCGCTGAAGCTTTCTTT. It codes for CASSLGLGTAEAFF. This chain uses TRBV7-2 with TRBJ1-1, with unresolved D. CDR3 length: 14 amino acids. The germline CDR1 and CDR2 sequences are SGHTA and FQGNSA. V lost 1 base to trimming and J lost 6 bases, with 12 bases between them. The whole variable domain, filled in from reference TRBV7-2 and TRBJ1-1, reads GAGVSQSPSNKVTEKGKDVELRCDPISGHTALYWYRQSLGQGLEFLIYFQGNSAPDKSGLPSDRFSAERTGGSVSTLTIQRTQQEDSAVYLCASSLGLGTAEAFFGQGTRLTVV.

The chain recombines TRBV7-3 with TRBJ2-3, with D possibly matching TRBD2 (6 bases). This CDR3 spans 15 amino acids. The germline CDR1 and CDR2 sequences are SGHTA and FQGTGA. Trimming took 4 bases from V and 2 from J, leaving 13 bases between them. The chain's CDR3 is CASSSGLSFTDTQYF. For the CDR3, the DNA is TGTGCCAGCAGCTCGGGACTTTCCTTCACAGATACGCAGTATTTT.

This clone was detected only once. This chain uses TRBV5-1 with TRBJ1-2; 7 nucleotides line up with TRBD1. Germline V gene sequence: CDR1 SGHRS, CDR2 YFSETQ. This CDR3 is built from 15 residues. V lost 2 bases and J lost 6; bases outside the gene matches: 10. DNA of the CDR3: TGCGCCAGCAGCTTCACCCGACAGGGAAGCAATGGCTACACCTTC. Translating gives CASSFTRQGSNGYTF.

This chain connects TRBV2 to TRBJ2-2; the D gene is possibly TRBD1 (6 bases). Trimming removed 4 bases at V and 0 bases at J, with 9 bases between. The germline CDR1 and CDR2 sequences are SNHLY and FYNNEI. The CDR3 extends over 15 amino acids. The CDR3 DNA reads TGTGCCAGCAGTGTCGGACAGCCGAACACCGGGGAGCTGTTTTTT. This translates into CASSVGQPNTGELFF.

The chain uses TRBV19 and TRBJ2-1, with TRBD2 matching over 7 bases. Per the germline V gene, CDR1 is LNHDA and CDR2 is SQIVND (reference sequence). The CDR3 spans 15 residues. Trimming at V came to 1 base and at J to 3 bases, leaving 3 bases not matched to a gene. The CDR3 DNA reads TGTGCCAGTAGTATAGCGGGAGGTGACTACAATGAGCAGTTCTTC. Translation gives CASSIAGGDYNEQFF.

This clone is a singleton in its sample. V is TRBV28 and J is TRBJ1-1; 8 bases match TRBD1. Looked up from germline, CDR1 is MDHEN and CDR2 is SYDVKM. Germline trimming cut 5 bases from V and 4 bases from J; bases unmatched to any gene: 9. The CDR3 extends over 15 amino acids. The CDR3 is CASSPRTGRGTEAFF. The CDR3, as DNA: TGTGCCAGCAGTCCCCGGACAGGGCGGGGCACTGAAGCTTTCTTT.

This CDR3 reads CASSEGFTEAFF. Written as DNA, the CDR3 is TGTGCCAGCAGTGAAGGGTTCACTGAAGCTTTCTTT. The chain couples TRBV2 to TRBJ1-1, with D unclear. V was cut by 1 base and J by 4 bases, with 4 bases left in between. The CDR3 sequence is 12 residues long. The germline V gene has CDR1 SNHLY and CDR2 FYNNEI.

CDR3: CASGLAGGDEQFF. The CDR3 DNA reads TGTGCCAGCGGACTAGCGGGGGGGGATGAGCAGTTCTTC. The rearrangement uses TRBV10-3 and TRBJ2-1, with 15 positions matching TRBD2. CDR3 length: 13 residues. Germline trimming cut 10 bases from V and 8 bases from J; bases unmatched to any gene: 3. CDR1 and CDR2 (germline): ENHRY, SYGVKD.

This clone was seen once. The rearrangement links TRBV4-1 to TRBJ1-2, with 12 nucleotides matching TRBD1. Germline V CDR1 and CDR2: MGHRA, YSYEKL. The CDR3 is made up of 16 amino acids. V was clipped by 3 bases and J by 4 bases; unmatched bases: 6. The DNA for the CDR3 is TGCGCCAGCAGCCAGGCTGGGACAGGGGGCCGCTATGGCTACACCTTC. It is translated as CASSQAGTGGRYGYTF.